This record looks at one TCR beta chain sequence and its context. Its antigen is as yet unknown. These data belong to a study of cytomegalovirus exposure and HLA in healthy donors. Findings and caveats of the study: Earlier analysis looked at TCR beta V segments, and most were productive about 87% or about 30% of the time. Listed as cytomegalovirus-associated were over 150 TCR beta chains.

Deletions cut 5 bases from V and 3 bases from J, with 8 bases between. The V gene's germline CDR1 is MNHNS and CDR2 SASEGT. This CDR3 region has 12 residues. The PCR ran on 60 Vbeta and 13 Jbeta primers. Sequencing was performed with immunoSEQ multiplex PCR; in TCRdb, only in-frame clones are kept and a portion is missing. The top ten hold approximately 7% of the sample, which has around 150,000 clones, approximately 79% seen once. Sequenced sample: PBMCs. The chain carries TRBV6-1 and TRBJ2-7; the D gene is possibly TRBD2 (6 bases). The clonotype was recovered from a middle-aged man in good health and CMV-seropositive. The DNA for the CDR3 is TGTGCCAGCAGTACGGGGGACTACGAGCAGTACTTC. It codes for CASSTGDYEQYF.